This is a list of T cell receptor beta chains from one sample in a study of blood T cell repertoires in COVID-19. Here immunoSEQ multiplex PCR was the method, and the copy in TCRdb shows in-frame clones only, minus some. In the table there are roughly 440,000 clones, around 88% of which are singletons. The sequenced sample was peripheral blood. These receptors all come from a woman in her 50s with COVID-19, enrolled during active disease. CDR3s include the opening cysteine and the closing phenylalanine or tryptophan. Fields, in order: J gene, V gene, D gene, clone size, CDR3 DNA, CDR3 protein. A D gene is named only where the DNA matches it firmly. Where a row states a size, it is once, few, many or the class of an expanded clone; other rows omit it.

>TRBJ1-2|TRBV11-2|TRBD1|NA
TGTGCCAGCAGCCGCCGAAAGACCACAGGGGGACATGGCTACACCTTC
CASSRRKTTGGHGYTF
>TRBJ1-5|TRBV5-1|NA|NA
TGCGCCAGCAGCTTGGGATCAGATCAGCCCCAGCATTTT
CASSLGSDQPQHF
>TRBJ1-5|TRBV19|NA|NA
TGTGCCAGTGCCCCGGGACAAAATCAGCCCCAGCATTTT
CASAPGQNQPQHF
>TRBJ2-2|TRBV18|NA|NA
TGTGCCAGCTCACCAGAGCACCGGGGAACCGGGGAGCTGTTTTTT
CASSPEHRGTGELFF
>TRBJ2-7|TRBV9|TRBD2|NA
TGTGCCAGCAGCCCTCATTACGGGACTAGCGGGGGGGCCTTAGAGCAGTACTTC
CASSPHYGTSGGALEQYF
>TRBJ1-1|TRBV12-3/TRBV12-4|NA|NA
TGTGCCAGCAGTTTAGATCTTTTGGCAGAAGCTTTCTTT
CASSLDLLAEAFF
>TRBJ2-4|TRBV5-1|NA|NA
TGCGCCAGCAGCTTGGCAAACAGCATAAACATTCAGTACTTC
CASSLANSINIQYF
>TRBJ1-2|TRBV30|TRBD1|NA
TGTGCCTGGGCGGATGGCGACACAGGGGGCGCGGTCCACACCTTC
CAWADGDTGGAVHTF
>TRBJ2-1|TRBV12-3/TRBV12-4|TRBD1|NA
TGTGCCAGCCGTCCGGGACAGGGGAATGAGCAGTTCTTC
CASRPGQGNEQFF
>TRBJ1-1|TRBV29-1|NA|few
TGCAGCGTTGATGGGGCGAACACTGAAGCTTTCTTT
CSVDGANTEAFF
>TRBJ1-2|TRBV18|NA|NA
TGTGCCAGCTCACCGAGGGACTCAGGAGTTGGCTACACCTTC
CASSPRDSGVGYTF
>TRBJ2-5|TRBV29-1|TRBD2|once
TGCAGCGTTTTGCTAGCGGGCGAAGAGACCCAGTACTTC
CSVLLAGEETQYF
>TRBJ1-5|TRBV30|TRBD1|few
TGTGCCTGGAGTAAAGAAGGGGGCCAGCCCCAGCATTTT
CAWSKEGGQPQHF
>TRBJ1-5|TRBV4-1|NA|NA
TGCGCCAGCAGCCCATTATTCCAGGGGAATGGACAGCCCCAGCATTTT
CASSPLFQGNGQPQHF
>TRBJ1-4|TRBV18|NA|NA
TGTGCCAGCTCGCCAGGGCCTGATCAAAAACTGTTTTTT
CASSPGPDQKLFF
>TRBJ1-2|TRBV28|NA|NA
TGTGCCAGCAGTTTCCCGGCGAGGACAGTGGAAGGTGCCTTGTATGGCTACACCTTC
CASSFPARTVEGALYGYTF
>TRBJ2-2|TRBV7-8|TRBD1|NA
TGTGCCAGCAGCTTAAGGGACAGTGCTTCGAACACCGGGGAGCTGTTTTTT
CASSLRDSASNTGELFF
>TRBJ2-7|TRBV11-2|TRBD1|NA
TGTGCCAGCAGCCTACAGGGGGGCCTGGCGTACGAGCAGTACTTC
CASSLQGGLAYEQYF
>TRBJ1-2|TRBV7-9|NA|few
TGTGCCAGCAGCTTAGCGGGCCGAAACTATGGCTACACCTTC
CASSLAGRNYGYTF
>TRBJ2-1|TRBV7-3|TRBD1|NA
TGTGCCAGCAGCCCGGACAGGGAAGCATCATACAATGAGCAGTTCTTC
CASSPDREASYNEQFF
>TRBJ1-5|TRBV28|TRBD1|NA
TGTGCCAGCACCGCGGAGACAGGGGGCTTCGGTCAGCCCCAGCATTTT
CASTAETGGFGQPQHF
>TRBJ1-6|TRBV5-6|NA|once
TGTGCCAGCAGCTCCTACCGACAGGTCTCCTATAATTCACCCCTCCACTTT
CASSSYRQVSYNSPLHF
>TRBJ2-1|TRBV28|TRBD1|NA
TGTGCCAGCACCCTGACAGGGGTCAATGAGCAGTTCTTC
CASTLTGVNEQFF
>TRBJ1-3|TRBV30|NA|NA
TGTGCGGCGCCTGGACAGTCTGGAAACACCATATATTTT
CAAPGQSGNTIYF
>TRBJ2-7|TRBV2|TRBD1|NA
TGTGCCAGCAGTGACAGGACAGGGGACGAGCAGTACTTC
CASSDRTGDEQYF
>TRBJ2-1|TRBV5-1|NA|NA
TGCGCCAGCAGCTTGGCCTCAGAATACAATGAGCAGTTCTTC
CASSLASEYNEQFF
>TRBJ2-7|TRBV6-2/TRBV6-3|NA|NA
TGTGCCAGCAGTTCCCACAAATACGAGCAGTACTTC
CASSSHKYEQYF
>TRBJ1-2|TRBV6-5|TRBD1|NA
TGTGCCAGCACGTCCCAAGGACAGGTGGGAGGCTACACCTTC
CASTSQGQVGGYTF
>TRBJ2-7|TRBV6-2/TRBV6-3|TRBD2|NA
TGTGCCAGCAGTTACTCCTCGACTAGCGGGGCTTACGAGCAGTACTTC
CASSYSSTSGAYEQYF
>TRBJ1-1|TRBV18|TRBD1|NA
TGTGCCAGCTCACCAGACAGGGGGGGTACTGAAGCTTTCTTT
CASSPDRGGTEAFF
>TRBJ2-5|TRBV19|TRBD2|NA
TGTGCCAGTAGTGCGGCGGGACTAGCGGGGGGGGAGACCCAGTACTTC
CASSAAGLAGGETQYF
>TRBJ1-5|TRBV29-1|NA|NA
TGCAGCGTTGCAGCGTACAATCAGCCCCAGCATTTT
CSVAAYNQPQHF
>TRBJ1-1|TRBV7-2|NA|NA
TGTGCCAGCAGCCCCGGAAGGGGGACTGAAGCTTTCTTT
CASSPGRGTEAFF
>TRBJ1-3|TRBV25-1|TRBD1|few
TGTGCCAGCAGTGAAACAGGGGGCCGAAACACCATATATTTT
CASSETGGRNTIYF
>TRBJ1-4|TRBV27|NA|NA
TGTGCCAGCAGCACAAGGGGGACTACCCATGAAAAACTGTTTTTT
CASSTRGTTHEKLFF
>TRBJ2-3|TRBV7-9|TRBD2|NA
TGTGCCAGCAGCTTAGAAGTGGCTAGCGGGGGGTCCACAGATACGCAGTATTTT
CASSLEVASGGSTDTQYF
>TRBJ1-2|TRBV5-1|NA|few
TGCGCCAGCAGCCCCCTAGGGGTTATCCCCCGTGGCTACACCTTC
CASSPLGVIPRGYTF
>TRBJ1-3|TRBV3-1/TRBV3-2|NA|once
TGTGCCAGCAGCCAAGATTCGGGGGTCGGAAACACCATATATTTT
CASSQDSGVGNTIYF
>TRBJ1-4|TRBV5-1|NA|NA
TGCGCCAGCAGCACTGGAGGCGAAAAACTGTTTTTT
CASSTGGEKLFF
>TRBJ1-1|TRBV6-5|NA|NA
TGTGCCAGCAGTTACGGGAGGGTGAGCACTGAAGCTTTCTTT
CASSYGRVSTEAFF
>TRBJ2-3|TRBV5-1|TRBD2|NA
TGCGCCAGCAGCGGAACTAGCGGGGGGGCAGTAGATACGCAGTATTTT
CASSGTSGGAVDTQYF
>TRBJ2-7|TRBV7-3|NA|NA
TGTGCCAGCAGCTTCTCGGGGGACTCCTACGAGCAGTACTTC
CASSFSGDSYEQYF
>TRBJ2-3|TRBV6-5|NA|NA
TGTGCCAGCTCGTACGGCGGTATCACAGATACGCAGTATTTT
CASSYGGITDTQYF
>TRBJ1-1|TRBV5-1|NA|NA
TGCGCCAGCAGCTTGGAGGGGTCCACTGAAGCTTTCTTT
CASSLEGSTEAFF
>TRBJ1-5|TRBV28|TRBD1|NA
TGTGCCATTACAGGGGTTGACAATCAGCCCCAGCATTTT
CAITGVDNQPQHF
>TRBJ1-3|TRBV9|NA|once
TGTGCCAGCAGCGCCGACTTCTCTGGAAACACCATATATTTT
CASSADFSGNTIYF
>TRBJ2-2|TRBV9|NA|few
TGTGCCAGCAGCCCTCTTGGAGAGTCGAACACCGGGGAGCTGTTTTTT
CASSPLGESNTGELFF
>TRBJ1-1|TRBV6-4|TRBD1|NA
TGTGCCAGCCCGGGGACAGCCCCCAGGGGTTTCTTT
CASPGTAPRGFF
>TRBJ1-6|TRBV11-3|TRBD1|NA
TGTGCCAGCAGCTCATTTACAGGGGGCCCGGATAATTCACCCCTCCACTTT
CASSSFTGGPDNSPLHF
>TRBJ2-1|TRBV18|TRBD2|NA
TGTGCCAGCTCACCCCCCCTAGCGGGGGACAATGAGCAGTTCTTC
CASSPPLAGDNEQFF
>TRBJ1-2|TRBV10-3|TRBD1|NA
TGTGCCACCGACCCATCACAGGGACAGGGGGCGTGGGGCTACACCTTC
CATDPSQGQGAWGYTF
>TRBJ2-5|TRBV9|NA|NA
TGTGCCAGCAGCGTAGACTCCGTCTCGACCTCCCGAGGAGAGACCCAGTACTTC
CASSVDSVSTSRGETQYF